Shown below are 9 T cell receptor beta chains from a single sample sequenced in a study of CD8 T cells in ankylosing spondylitis. These receptors have no identified antigens. TCRdb re-called the 5' RACE reads with MiXCR, one entry per CDR3 protein. The sample lists about 700,000 distinct CDR3 sequences; roughly 19% were seen once. Findings of the study overall: Ankylosing spondylitis blood appeared to carry a characteristic TCR beta motif of fewer than 10 highly homologous variants.

The sample consisted of blood, either unsorted or a sorted T cell fraction (not recorded which). These receptors were obtained from a male donor with ankylosing spondylitis.

This clonotype has a handful of counts. The chain uses TRBV7-2 and TRBJ2-7; D not certain. CDR1 and CDR2 (germline): SGHTA, FQGNSA. The CDR3 extends over 13 amino acids. The V gene lost 3 bases and the J gene lost 2 bases, with 8 bases spanning the gap. In DNA, the CDR3 is TGTGCCAGCAGCTTTAATACCGCCTACGAGCAGTACTTC. Its translation is CASSFNTAYEQYF.

V and J are TRBV28 and TRBJ1-2; no clear D. The V gene's germline CDR1 is MDHEN and CDR2 SYDVKM. This CDR3 has 12 amino acids. The ends were cut back, 7 bases at V and 8 bases at J, with 14 bases in the middle. The CDR3 region has the DNA TGTGCCAGCAAGACCACCACCGGGGGCTACACCTTC. Its protein product is CASKTTTGGYTF.

This clonotype was seen ten or more times. This rearrangement joins TRBV3-1 to TRBJ2-7; the D gene is possibly TRBD2 (6 bases). Trimming cost V 1 base and J 2 bases, with 6 bases left between them. Germline-derived CDR1 and CDR2 are LGHDT and YNNKEL (reference sequence). The length of the CDR3 is 13 residues. CDR3 loop: CASSQAGAYEQYF. The DNA of the CDR3 is TGTGCCAGCAGCCAAGCGGGGGCCTACGAGCAGTACTTC.

The gene calls are TRBV4-2 and TRBJ2-7; TRBD2 might be the D (6 bases). The CDR3 contains 13 residues. V was cut by 5 bases and J by 3 bases, with 11 bases left in between. Germline values: CDR1 LGHNA, CDR2 YNFKEQ. The CDR3 reads CASSSRLDYEQYF. In DNA form, the CDR3 reads TGTGCCAGCAGCTCCCGACTAGACTACGAGCAGTACTTC.

This clonotype was counted only a few times. This chain joins TRBV2 and TRBJ2-6; no reliable D call. Trimming pared 7 bases from V and 2 bases from J, leaving 18 bases between. The CDR3 runs to 17 residues. The V gene's germline CDR1 is SNHLY and CDR2 FYNNEI. CDR3 region: CASTTLGLKTGANVLTF. CDR3 bases: TGTGCCAGCACCACTCTGGGCTTAAAAACTGGGGCCAACGTCCTGACTTTC. The full variable domain, its missing parts supplied by reference TRBV2 and TRBJ2-6, is EPEVTQTPSHQVTQMGQEVILRCVPISNHLYFYWYRQILGQKVEFLVSFYNNEISEKSEIFDDQFSVERPDGSNFTLKIRSTKLEDSAMYFCASTTLGLKTGANVLTFGAGSRLTVL.

The count of this clonotype is one. The chain links TRBV28 to TRBJ1-5, with a tentative D call TRBD1 (6 bases). CDR1 and CDR2 (germline): MDHEN, SYDVKM. This CDR3 has 14 residues. The V end was cut by 7 bases, the J end by 3 bases, with 13 bases between. In DNA form, the CDR3 reads TGTGCCAGCAACCCGACAGGATTCAATCAGCCCCAGCATTTT. Protein: CASNPTGFNQPQHF.

This clonotype has a handful of counts. As DNA, the CDR3 is TGCAGTGCTAAGGGGTTTAATGAAAAACTGTTTTTT. Amino acids: CSAKGFNEKLFF. The chain is built from TRBV20-1 and TRBJ1-4, with D maybe TRBD1 (5 bases). V lost 4 bases to trimming and J lost 4 bases, with 7 bases between them. Germline V gives CDR1 DFQATT, CDR2 SNEGSKA (reference sequence). The CDR3 covers 12 residues.

The chain employs TRBV6-6 and TRBJ2-1; a weak D match, TRBD2 (5 bases). The CDR3 is 13 amino acids. Germline-derived CDR1 and CDR2 are MNHNY and SVGAGI (reference sequence). The V end lost 7 bases, the J end lost 3 bases, and 10 bases lay between the germline ends. Written as DNA, the CDR3 is TGTGCCAGCAACCCCGGGAACTACAATGAGCAGTTCTTC. The encoded protein is CASNPGNYNEQFF.

V gene TRBV2 combines with J gene TRBJ1-4; D gene unclear. V was pared by 6 bases and J by 4 bases, with 9 bases between. In germline, CDR1 is SNHLY, CDR2 FYNNEI. The CDR3 is 13 amino acids. The DNA for the CDR3 is TGTGCCAGCAGCCGGGGTCTTAATGAAAAACTGTTTTTT. Translated, it gives CASSRGLNEKLFF.